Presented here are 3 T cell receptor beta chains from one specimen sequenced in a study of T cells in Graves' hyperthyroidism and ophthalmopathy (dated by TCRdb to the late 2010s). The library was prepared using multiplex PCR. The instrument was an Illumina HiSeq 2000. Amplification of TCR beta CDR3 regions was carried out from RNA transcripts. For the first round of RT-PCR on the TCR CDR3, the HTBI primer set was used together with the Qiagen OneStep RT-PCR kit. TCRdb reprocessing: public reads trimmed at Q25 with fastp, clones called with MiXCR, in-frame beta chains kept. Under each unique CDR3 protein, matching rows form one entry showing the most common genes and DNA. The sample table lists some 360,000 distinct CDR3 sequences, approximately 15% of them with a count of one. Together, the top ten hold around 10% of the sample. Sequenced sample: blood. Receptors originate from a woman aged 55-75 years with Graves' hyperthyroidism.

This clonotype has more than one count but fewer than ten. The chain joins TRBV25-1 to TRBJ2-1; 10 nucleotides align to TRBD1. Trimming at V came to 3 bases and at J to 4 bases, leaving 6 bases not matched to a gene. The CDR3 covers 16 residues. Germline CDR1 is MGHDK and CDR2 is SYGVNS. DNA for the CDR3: TGTGCCAGCAGTGATCCGACAGGGGGCGAGTACAATGAGCAGTTCTTC. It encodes CASSDPTGGEYNEQFF.

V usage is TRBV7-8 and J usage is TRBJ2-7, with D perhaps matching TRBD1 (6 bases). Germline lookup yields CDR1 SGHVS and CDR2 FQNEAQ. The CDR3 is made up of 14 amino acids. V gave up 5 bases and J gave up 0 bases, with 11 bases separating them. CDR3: CASSQGTFSYEQYF. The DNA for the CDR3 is TGTGCCAGCAGCCAAGGGACATTCTCCTACGAGCAGTACTTC.

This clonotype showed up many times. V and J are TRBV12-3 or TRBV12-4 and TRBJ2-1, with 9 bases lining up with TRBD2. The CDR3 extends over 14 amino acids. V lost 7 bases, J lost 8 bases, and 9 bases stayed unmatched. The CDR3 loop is CASTGTSPEYEQFF. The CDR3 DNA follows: TGTGCCAGCACCGGGACTAGCCCGGAATATGAGCAGTTCTTC.